A selection of T cell receptor beta chains follows, all from one sample in a study of control samples from healthy donors and cancer patients. The method was immunoSEQ multiplex PCR; TCRdb's version includes in-frame clones alone and lacks a portion of them. The repertoire holds around 120,000 clones, with over 85% as singletons. Sequenced: blood. The receptors were gathered from a man aged 30-40 years in good health. Each CDR3 is given with its conserved first and last residue. D genes are given only for firm matches. The size of a clone is reported for some rows only, either as once, few or many, or as a class for expanded clones.

V gene,J gene,D gene,clone size,CDR3 length,CDR3 protein,CDR3 DNA
TRBV6-5,TRBJ1-2,-,-,14,CASVSPGGNYGYTF,TGTGCCAGCGTATCGCCTGGCGGTAACTATGGCTACACCTTC
TRBV19,TRBJ1-5,-,-,15,CASRLGRYSNQPQHF,TGTGCCAGTAGGCTCGGACGGTATAGCAATCAGCCCCAGCATTTT
TRBV6-6,TRBJ1-1,-,-,15,CASSYSGTMNTEAFF,TGTGCCAGCAGTTACTCCGGGACGATGAACACTGAAGCTTTCTTT
TRBV18,TRBJ2-5,-,-,17,CASSPRQARGYQETQYF,TGTGCCAGCTCACCAAGACAAGCCCGGGGGTACCAAGAGACCCAGTACTTC
TRBV29-1,TRBJ1-2,-,-,11,CSVEKRDGYTF,TGCAGCGTTGAAAAGCGGGATGGCTACACCTTC
TRBV11-2,TRBJ1-3,-,-,17,CASSYNLGHLSGNTIYF,TGTGCCAGCAGCTATAACCTGGGACATCTCTCTGGAAACACCATATATTTT
TRBV11-2,TRBJ2-3,-,-,14,CASSLETFTDTQYF,TGTGCCAGCAGCTTAGAAACCTTCACAGATACGCAGTATTTT
TRBV19,TRBJ1-1,TRBD1,-,15,CASGGGQYMNTEAFF,TGTGCCAGTGGAGGGGGACAGTACATGAACACTGAAGCTTTCTTT
TRBV7-3,TRBJ1-1,-,-,15,CASSSTAPMNTEAFF,TGTGCCAGCAGCTCCACAGCGCCGATGAACACTGAAGCTTTCTTT
TRBV27,TRBJ1-2,-,-,13,CASSLGGNYGYTF,TGTGCCAGCAGTTTGGGGGGTAACTATGGCTACACCTTC
TRBV4-1,TRBJ2-1,TRBD2,-,16,CASSQGWGGGSYEQFF,TGCGCCAGCAGCCAAGGGTGGGGCGGGGGGAGCTATGAGCAGTTCTTC
TRBV19,TRBJ2-1,TRBD2,few,15,CASSTISGESNEQFF,TGTGCCAGTAGTACCATTAGCGGGGAGAGCAATGAGCAGTTCTTC
TRBV5-1,TRBJ1-2,-,-,15,CASSGEWEDSYGYTF,TGCGCCAGCAGCGGGGAGTGGGAGGACAGCTATGGCTACACCTTC
TRBV28,TRBJ1-2,TRBD1,-,15,CASTRRDRGNYGYTF,TGTGCCAGCACCCGGCGGGACAGGGGCAACTATGGCTACACCTTC
TRBV7-2,TRBJ2-7,-,-,15,CASSLAGGAGNEQYF,TGTGCCAGCAGCTTAGCGGGGGGTGCCGGGAACGAGCAGTACTTC
TRBV4-2,TRBJ2-1,TRBD2,-,14,CASSLVGLAGMQFF,TGTGCCAGCAGTCTTGTGGGACTAGCGGGGATGCAGTTCTTC
TRBV2,TRBJ2-3,-,-,17,CASSEAVQGSSTDTQYF,TGTGCCAGCAGTGAAGCGGTACAGGGTTCTAGCACAGATACGCAGTATTTT
TRBV11-1,TRBJ1-2,-,once,14,CASSLVGAGAGYTF,TGTGCCAGCAGCTTAGTCGGGGCCGGGGCTGGCTACACCTTC
TRBV7-9,TRBJ1-1,TRBD1,-,17,CASSSGTLGQPNTEAFF,TGTGCCAGCAGCTCAGGGACACTGGGACAGCCGAACACTGAAGCTTTCTTT
TRBV5-6,TRBJ2-5,-,-,13,CASSLGEAETQYF,TGTGCCAGCAGCTTGGGGGAGGCCGAGACCCAGTACTTC
TRBV4-1,TRBJ1-1,-,-,15,CASSQEEITNTEAFF,TGCGCCAGCAGCCAAGAAGAGATCACGAACACTGAAGCTTTCTTT
TRBV5-1,TRBJ2-2,TRBD1,-,14,CASSELQGSGELFF,TGCGCCAGCAGCGAACTACAGGGGTCCGGGGAGCTGTTTTTT
TRBV9,TRBJ1-2,TRBD1,-,15,CASSVSQGAPLGYTF,TGTGCCAGCAGCGTAAGCCAGGGGGCCCCCCTTGGCTACACCTTC
TRBV2,TRBJ1-1,-,-,14,CASSEAQGYTEAFF,TGTGCCAGCAGTGAAGCGCAGGGCTATACTGAAGCTTTCTTT
TRBV3-1/TRBV3-2,TRBJ2-1,-,-,13,CASSQEDREGQFF,TGTGCCAGCAGCCAAGAGGACAGGGAGGGGCAGTTCTTC
TRBV30,TRBJ1-1,-,-,14,CACEGRSQNTEAFF,TGTGCCTGCGAGGGGAGGTCCCAGAACACTGAAGCTTTCTTT
TRBV3-1/TRBV3-2,TRBJ1-4,-,-,13,CASSQEQPEKLFF,TGTGCCAGCAGCCAAGAACAGCCCGAAAAACTGTTTTTT
TRBV10-3,TRBJ2-5,-,-,14,CAISSRLVQETQYF,TGTGCCATCAGTTCTAGACTAGTTCAGGAGACCCAGTACTTC
TRBV5-4,TRBJ2-2,-,-,13,CASSPKDAGELFF,TGTGCCAGCAGCCCAAAAGACGCCGGGGAGCTGTTTTTT
TRBV6-6,TRBJ2-3,-,-,11,CASSRPGTQYF,TGTGCCAGCAGCCGGCCCGGTACGCAGTATTTT
TRBV5-5,TRBJ2-3,-,-,15,CASSLLTAGTDTQYF,TGTGCCAGCAGCCTCTTAACGGCGGGGACAGATACGCAGTATTTT
TRBV14,TRBJ2-1,-,-,15,CASSQGTYGNNEQFF,TGTGCCAGCAGCCAAGGGACTTACGGAAACAATGAGCAGTTCTTC
TRBV12-3/TRBV12-4,TRBJ1-5,-,-,12,CATSLRGQPQHF,TGTGCCACCTCCCTCAGGGGTCAGCCCCAGCATTTT
TRBV5-6,TRBJ1-1,-,-,14,CASSLAGRTYEAFF,TGTGCCAGCAGCTTGGCCGGCAGAACCTATGAAGCTTTCTTT
TRBV10-3,TRBJ2-1,-,-,14,CAISEWGRNNEQFF,TGTGCCATCAGTGAGTGGGGACGTAATAATGAGCAGTTCTTC
TRBV21-1,TRBJ1-1,-,-,17,CASSKTTYQWAGWEAFF,TGTGCCAGCAGCAAAACAACTTACCAATGGGCAGGGTGGGAAGCTTTCTTT
TRBV10-2,TRBJ2-5,-,-,16,CASQGGVGLRYETQYF,TGCGCCAGCCAGGGGGGAGTAGGGCTACGTTACGAGACCCAGTACTTC
TRBV5-5,TRBJ1-4,TRBD1,-,14,CASTAGGDGEKLFF,TGTGCCAGCACCGCAGGGGGCGACGGTGAAAAACTGTTTTTT
TRBV9,TRBJ1-1,-,once,14,CASSADSLNTEAFF,TGTGCCAGCAGCGCCGACAGCTTGAACACTGAAGCTTTCTTT
TRBV6-5,TRBJ1-1,-,-,14,CASSYSVGNTEAFF,TGTGCCAGCAGTTACTCCGTGGGTAACACTGAAGCTTTCTTT
TRBV9,TRBJ2-1,TRBD2,-,15,CASSVGAGAYNEQFF,TGTGCCAGCAGCGTAGGCGCGGGAGCCTACAATGAGCAGTTCTTC
TRBV7-9,TRBJ1-1,-,-,13,CASSPIATAEAFF,TGTGCCAGCAGTCCGATCGCCACGGCCGAAGCTTTCTTT
TRBV27,TRBJ1-2,-,-,15,CASSLEGTDNYGYTF,TGTGCCAGCAGTTTAGAGGGGACGGACAACTATGGCTACACCTTC
TRBV6-1,TRBJ2-2,TRBD2,-,17,CASSVGLAGGNTGELFF,TGTGCCAGCAGTGTAGGGCTAGCGGGGGGGAACACCGGGGAGCTGTTTTTT
TRBV6-5,TRBJ1-5,TRBD1,-,15,CASSSLTGQNQPQHF,TGTGCCAGCAGTTCACTGACAGGGCAAAATCAGCCCCAGCATTTT
TRBV19,TRBJ1-1,-,-,13,CASSPTGGGEAFF,TGTGCCAGTAGTCCTACAGGTGGCGGTGAAGCTTTCTTT
TRBV6-6,TRBJ1-2,-,-,15,CASSLSLSTNYGYTF,TGTGCCAGCAGTCTCTCTCTGAGCACTAACTATGGCTACACCTTC
TRBV12-3/TRBV12-4,TRBJ2-7,TRBD2,-,13,CASTPGGSYEQYF,TGTGCGAGCACACCGGGGGGGAGCTACGAGCAGTACTTC